A selection of T cell receptor beta chains follows, all from one sample in a study of T cell repertoires in cytomegalovirus infection. TCRdb used MiXCR to reprocess the reads, holding one entry per CDR3 protein. The table has fewer than 550,000 distinct CDR3 sequences, roughly 31% seen once. The sequenced material came from PBMCs. These TCRs come from a human donor in good health (CMV status not recorded). Some clones in this sample may be carry-over from other donors' samples. CDR3s include the opening cysteine and the closing phenylalanine or tryptophan. A D gene is named only where the DNA matches it firmly. Clone size is given for some rows only: seen once, a few or many times, or a class if the clone is expanded.

size,J,D,V,CDR3,DNA
few,TRBJ2-7,TRBD2,TRBV4-2,CASSQRTSGGEQYF,TGTGCCAGCAGCCAAAGGACTAGCGGGGGCGAGCAGTACTTC
few,TRBJ1-2,-,TRBV7-9,CASSPPLRVADYGYTF,TGTGCCAGCAGCCCTCCATTGCGGGTCGCGGACTATGGCTACACCTTC
-,TRBJ2-2,-,TRBV7-9,CASSLSDAGGLFF,TGTGCCAGCAGCTTATCCGATGCCGGGGGGCTGTTTTTT
few,TRBJ1-6,TRBD1,TRBV7-6,CASSRIRLQGGGTLHF,TGTGCCAGCAGCCGAATAAGGCTTCAGGGGGGGGGGACCCTCCACTTT
few,TRBJ2-6,-,TRBV4-1,CASSQLEGEMAGANVLTF,TGCGCCAGCAGCCAACTAGAAGGGGAGATGGCTGGGGCCAACGTCCTGACTTTC
many,TRBJ1-5,-,TRBV7-2,CASSTWAGHSNQPQHF,TGTGCCAGCAGCACATGGGCGGGACACTCTAATCAGCCCCAGCATTTT
-,TRBJ2-6,TRBD1,TRBV20-1,CSARRTGGAGANVLTF,TGCAGTGCTAGAAGGACAGGGGGAGCAGGGGCCAACGTCCTGACTTTC
many,TRBJ1-5,-,TRBV4-1,CASSQDLGPNQPQHF,TGCGCCAGCAGCCAAGATCTGGGACCCAATCAGCCCCAGCATTTT
-,TRBJ1-1,TRBD1,TRBV20-1,CSAPPKVRGRVRDTEAFF,TGCAGTGCCCCGCCAAAGGTCAGGGGGCGGGTTAGGGACACTGAAGCTTTCTTT
many,TRBJ1-5,-,TRBV12-3/TRBV12-4,CASSLGRGSPQPQHF,TGTGCCAGCAGTTTAGGGCGGGGGTCACCTCAGCCCCAGCATTTT
-,TRBJ2-5,-,TRBV7-9,CASSLGALIRETQYF,TGTGCCAGCAGCTTAGGGGCACTAATTCGAGAGACCCAGTACTTC
-,TRBJ2-7,-,TRBV10-1,CASSGVADGYEQYF,TGCGCCAGCAGTGGGGTCGCGGACGGTTACGAGCAGTACTTC
-,TRBJ1-1,-,TRBV5-1,CASSTSSAHTEAFF,TGCGCCAGCAGCACTAGTTCGGCGCACACTGAAGCTTTCTTT
-,TRBJ2-5,-,TRBV7-9,CASSPSLGDGLQETQYF,TGTGCCAGCAGCCCATCCCTAGGGGATGGGCTTCAAGAGACCCAGTACTTC
many,TRBJ1-6,-,TRBV7-8,CASSLALYNSPLHF,TGTGCCAGCAGCCTCGCACTGTATAATTCACCCCTCCACTTT
-,TRBJ2-7,-,TRBV7-9,CASSLALGWEQYF,TGTGCCAGCAGCTTAGCGCTTGGGTGGGAGCAGTACTTC
few,TRBJ2-5,-,TRBV24-1,CATSDRDRNQETQYF,TGTGCCACCAGTGACCGGGACCGAAACCAAGAGACCCAGTACTTC
-,TRBJ2-3,TRBD2,TRBV12-3/TRBV12-4,CASSLRGDVDTQYF,TGTGCCAGCAGTTTGCGGGGGGACGTAGATACGCAGTATTTT
few,TRBJ2-5,-,TRBV4-1,CASSQEWGGPGETQYF,TGCGCCAGCAGCCAAGAGTGGGGGGGGCCCGGAGAGACCCAGTACTTC
-,TRBJ2-7,-,TRBV7-9,CASSFVGAGLSYEQYF,TGTGCCAGCAGCTTCGTGGGGGCGGGCCTCTCCTACGAGCAGTACTTC
-,TRBJ2-5,-,TRBV5-6,CASSSGWDQETQYF,TGTGCCAGCAGCTCCGGCTGGGATCAAGAGACCCAGTACTTC
-,TRBJ2-1,TRBD2,TRBV29-1,CSVEEVLAGHRYNEQFF,TGCAGCGTTGAAGAGGTATTAGCGGGGCACAGATACAATGAGCAGTTCTTC
-,TRBJ2-1,TRBD2,TRBV6-5,CASSYSGLAGYNEQFF,TGTGCCAGCAGTTACTCGGGACTAGCGGGGTACAATGAGCAGTTCTTC
-,TRBJ2-3,TRBD2,TRBV20-1,CSAQNRSGGDTQYF,TGCAGTGCCCAAAATCGGAGCGGGGGAGATACGCAGTATTTT
-,TRBJ2-5,-,TRBV7-9,CASMNPGPGQETQYF,TGTGCCAGTATGAATCCGGGACCGGGACAAGAGACCCAGTACTTC
-,TRBJ1-5,-,TRBV27,CASSLSELRGPQHF,TGTGCCAGCAGTTTATCGGAGTTGCGGGGGCCCCAGCATTTT
-,TRBJ2-3,TRBD1,TRBV4-1,CASSQEPGTGSHTQYF,TGCGCCAGCAGCCAAGAGCCCGGGACAGGGTCACATACGCAGTATTTT
-,TRBJ2-1,TRBD2,TRBV29-1,CSVGSGVGNEQFF,TGCAGCGTCGGTAGCGGGGTAGGCAATGAGCAGTTCTTC
-,TRBJ2-5,-,TRBV20-1,CSASDRERTQYF,TGCAGTGCTAGTGATAGAGAGAGGACCCAGTACTTC
-,TRBJ2-7,-,TRBV28,CASSLGGIYEQYF,TGTGCCAGCAGTTTAGGGGGTATCTACGAGCAGTACTTC
-,TRBJ2-1,TRBD2,TRBV24-1,CATSYSSGSSYNEQFF,TGTGCCACCAGTTATTCTAGCGGGAGCTCCTACAATGAGCAGTTCTTC
many,TRBJ2-7,-,TRBV7-2,CASSSAGPEQYF,TGTGCCAGCAGCTCGGCGGGCCCCGAGCAGTACTTC
many,TRBJ1-1,-,TRBV7-8,CASSSSAGTEAFF,TGTGCCAGCAGCTCATCGGCGGGGACTGAAGCTTTCTTT
few,TRBJ2-6,-,TRBV18,CASSPSRQAPGANVLTF,TGTGCCAGCTCACCGAGTCGGCAGGCTCCGGGGGCCAACGTCCTGACTTTC
-,TRBJ1-2,-,TRBV11-1,CASSTHGANYGYTF,TGTGCCAGCAGCACCCACGGTGCTAACTATGGCTACACCTTC
-,TRBJ2-7,TRBD2,TRBV28,CASSPPGLAGGYLGEQYF,TGTGCCAGCAGTCCGCCGGGACTAGCGGGGGGGTATCTTGGGGAGCAGTACTTC
once,TRBJ1-2,-,TRBV29-1,CSVEDLRGNGYTF,TGCAGCGTTGAAGACCTTAGGGGAAATGGCTACACCTTC
-,TRBJ1-3,-,TRBV2,CASKRTGNSGNTIYF,TGTGCCAGCAAGAGGACGGGAAACTCTGGAAACACCATATATTTT
-,TRBJ2-2,TRBD2,TRBV7-2,CASSSGLAGATSTGELFF,TGTGCCAGCAGCTCGGGACTAGCGGGGGCCACGAGCACCGGGGAGCTGTTTTTT
-,TRBJ1-6,-,TRBV27,CASRDRSYNSPLHF,TGTGCCAGCAGGGACAGATCATATAATTCACCCCTCCACTTT
-,TRBJ2-7,-,TRBV7-9,CASSLAASGEQYF,TGTGCCAGCAGCTTAGCTGCTTCGGGCGAGCAGTACTTC
-,TRBJ1-5,TRBD1,TRBV20-1,CSGTTGQAGNQPQHF,TGCAGTGGCACAACAGGACAGGCCGGCAATCAGCCCCAGCATTTT
few,TRBJ1-2,-,TRBV24-1,CATSEGSYGYTF,TGTGCCACCAGTGAAGGAAGCTATGGCTACACCTTC
-,TRBJ1-2,TRBD1,TRBV11-2,CASSPGDRRGGCYGYTF,TGTGCCAGCAGCCCGGGGGACAGGCGTGGCGGGTGCTATGGCTACACCTTC
once,TRBJ2-5,-,TRBV28,CDSSLGYGETQYF,TGTGACAGCAGTTTAGGCTATGGGGAGACCCAGTACTTC